A selection of T cell receptor beta chains follows, all from one sample in a study of T cells in Graves' hyperthyroidism and ophthalmopathy. In TCRdb, the multiplex PCR reads were re-called with MiXCR into one record per CDR3 protein. Among about 480,000 distinct CDR3 sequences listed, roughly 22% were seen once. The sample was blood. These receptor sequences come from an older woman with Graves' ophthalmopathy. Both conserved end residues are part of each CDR3.

j_call: TRBJ1-5; cdr3_length: 18; v_call: TRBV4-2; cdr3_aa: CASSQHGPGQASNQPQHF
j_call: TRBJ2-7; cdr3_length: 12; v_call: TRBV3-1; cdr3_aa: CASSQGNFEQYF
j_call: TRBJ1-1; cdr3_length: 14; v_call: TRBV19; cdr3_aa: CASSMGTGATEAFF
j_call: TRBJ2-5; cdr3_length: 15; v_call: TRBV5-1; cdr3_aa: CASSTRQGTEGVKYF
j_call: TRBJ2-7; cdr3_length: 15; v_call: TRBV28; cdr3_aa: CASITAGKPSYEQYF
j_call: TRBJ2-6; cdr3_length: 16; v_call: TRBV6-5; cdr3_aa: CASNSRRGTGANVLTF
j_call: TRBJ1-1; cdr3_length: 14; v_call: TRBV12-3/TRBV12-4; cdr3_aa: CASSFGGLDTEAFF
j_call: TRBJ1-6; cdr3_length: 14; v_call: TRBV3-1; cdr3_aa: CASSPSSRNSPLHF
j_call: TRBJ2-1; cdr3_length: 16; v_call: TRBV7-6; cdr3_aa: CASSSPASSSYNEQFF
j_call: TRBJ2-5; cdr3_length: 15; v_call: TRBV12-3/TRBV12-4; cdr3_aa: CASSPLAGGAETQYF
j_call: TRBJ2-1; cdr3_length: 14; v_call: TRBV2; cdr3_aa: CASNGRQRYNEQFF
j_call: NA; cdr3_length: 14; v_call: TRBV7-2; cdr3_aa: CASSLGRGTNGAFF
j_call: TRBJ2-3; cdr3_length: 13; v_call: TRBV29-1; cdr3_aa: CSARGRSTDTQYF
j_call: TRBJ2-2; cdr3_length: 14; v_call: TRBV9; cdr3_aa: CASSRVVLTGELFF
j_call: TRBJ1-2; cdr3_length: 15; v_call: TRBV5-1; cdr3_aa: CASSETGTGVEGYTF
j_call: TRBJ2-3; cdr3_length: 17; v_call: TRBV24-1; cdr3_aa: CATSDDSGFSGTDTQYF
j_call: TRBJ1-3; cdr3_length: 14; v_call: TRBV7-9; cdr3_aa: CASSKTGRGNTIYF
j_call: TRBJ2-7; cdr3_length: 12; v_call: TRBV5-4; cdr3_aa: CASSWGQGEQYF
j_call: TRBJ2-1; cdr3_length: 15; v_call: TRBV6-6; cdr3_aa: CASSYSASGGNEQFF
j_call: TRBJ1-2; cdr3_length: 13; v_call: TRBV30; cdr3_aa: CASRTGVAYGYTF
j_call: TRBJ2-7; cdr3_length: 15; v_call: TRBV9; cdr3_aa: CASSEGADSSYEQYF
j_call: TRBJ1-1; cdr3_length: 18; v_call: TRBV7-3; cdr3_aa: CASSPGQETLGMNTEAFF
j_call: TRBJ2-1; cdr3_length: 16; v_call: TRBV9; cdr3_aa: CASSPQLGDLGNEQFF
j_call: TRBJ2-7; cdr3_length: 14; v_call: TRBV6-1; cdr3_aa: CASRALQGMNEQYF
j_call: TRBJ1-2; cdr3_length: 14; v_call: TRBV18; cdr3_aa: CASSPLMANYGYTF
j_call: TRBJ2-1; cdr3_length: 16; v_call: TRBV9; cdr3_aa: CASSAPGLAGYNEQFF
j_call: TRBJ1-4; cdr3_length: 14; v_call: TRBV6-1; cdr3_aa: CASSFRSTNEKLFF
j_call: TRBJ2-1; cdr3_length: 12; v_call: TRBV11-2; cdr3_aa: CASSSGPREQFF
j_call: TRBJ2-2; cdr3_length: 14; v_call: TRBV27; cdr3_aa: CASSFLPNTGELFF
j_call: TRBJ1-1; cdr3_length: 15; v_call: TRBV3-1; cdr3_aa: CASSQERGLGGEAFF
j_call: TRBJ2-2; cdr3_length: 16; v_call: TRBV10-2; cdr3_aa: CASGGGSSLDTGELFF
j_call: TRBJ1-2; cdr3_length: 12; v_call: TRBV9; cdr3_aa: CASSAGFYGYTF
j_call: TRBJ2-6; cdr3_length: 16; v_call: TRBV19; cdr3_aa: CASSTGGGPGANVLTF
j_call: TRBJ2-3; cdr3_length: 13; v_call: TRBV24-1; cdr3_aa: CATSAGTLDTQYF
j_call: TRBJ2-1; cdr3_length: 13; v_call: TRBV19; cdr3_aa: CASTLSSYNEQFF
j_call: TRBJ2-7; cdr3_length: 14; v_call: TRBV16; cdr3_aa: CASSQIGRFGEQYF
j_call: TRBJ1-1; cdr3_length: 13; v_call: TRBV12-3/TRBV12-4; cdr3_aa: CASSLILNTEAFF
j_call: TRBJ2-4; cdr3_length: 16; v_call: TRBV12-3/TRBV12-4; cdr3_aa: CASSSGTVLAKNIQYF
j_call: TRBJ1-6; cdr3_length: 14; v_call: TRBV7-2; cdr3_aa: CASSAPGWDSPLHF
j_call: TRBJ2-1; cdr3_length: 14; v_call: TRBV7-2; cdr3_aa: CASSLGGQGNEQFF
j_call: TRBJ2-7; cdr3_length: 12; v_call: TRBV28; cdr3_aa: CASSYRFYEQYF
j_call: TRBJ2-2; cdr3_length: 18; v_call: TRBV28; cdr3_aa: CASSLWSAGTLNTGELFF
j_call: TRBJ1-1; cdr3_length: 16; v_call: TRBV6-1; cdr3_aa: CASRQQGPQMSTEAFF
j_call: TRBJ1-1; cdr3_length: 12; v_call: TRBV11-2; cdr3_aa: CASSPGWAEAFF
j_call: TRBJ1-1; cdr3_length: 15; v_call: TRBV9; cdr3_aa: CASSDPQGASTEAFF
j_call: TRBJ1-1; cdr3_length: 18; v_call: TRBV19; cdr3_aa: CASSSNRDRGGKASEAFF
j_call: TRBJ2-6; cdr3_length: 14; v_call: TRBV9; cdr3_aa: CASSLWDGDNVLTF
j_call: TRBJ1-5; cdr3_length: 15; v_call: TRBV5-5; cdr3_aa: CASSTIQGVNQPQHF
j_call: TRBJ2-1; cdr3_length: 13; v_call: TRBV6-2/TRBV6-3; cdr3_aa: CVVQGIRDNEQFF
j_call: TRBJ2-7; cdr3_length: 13; v_call: TRBV25-1; cdr3_aa: CASSEWRGNEQYF
j_call: TRBJ2-2; cdr3_length: 16; v_call: TRBV6-1; cdr3_aa: CASSDLAGSETGELFF
j_call: TRBJ2-5; cdr3_length: 14; v_call: TRBV6-1; cdr3_aa: CASSSAALGETQYF
j_call: TRBJ1-4; cdr3_length: 15; v_call: TRBV11-2; cdr3_aa: CASSLVAGTGEKLFF